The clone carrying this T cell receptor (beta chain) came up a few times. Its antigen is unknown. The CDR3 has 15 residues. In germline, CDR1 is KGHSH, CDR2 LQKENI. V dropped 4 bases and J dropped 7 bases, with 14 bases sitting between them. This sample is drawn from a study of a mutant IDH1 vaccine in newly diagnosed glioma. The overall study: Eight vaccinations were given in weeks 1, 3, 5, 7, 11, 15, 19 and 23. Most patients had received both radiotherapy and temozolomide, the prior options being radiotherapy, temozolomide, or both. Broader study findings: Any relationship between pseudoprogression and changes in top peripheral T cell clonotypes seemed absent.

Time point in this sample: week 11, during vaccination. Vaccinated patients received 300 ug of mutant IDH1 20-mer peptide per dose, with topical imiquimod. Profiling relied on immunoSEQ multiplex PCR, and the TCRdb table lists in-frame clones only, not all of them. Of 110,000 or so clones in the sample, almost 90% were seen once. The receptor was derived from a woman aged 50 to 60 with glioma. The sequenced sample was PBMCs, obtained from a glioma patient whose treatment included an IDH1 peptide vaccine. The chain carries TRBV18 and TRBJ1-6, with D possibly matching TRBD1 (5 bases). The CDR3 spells CASSLSGTINSPLHF. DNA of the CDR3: TGTGCCAGCTCACTGTCCGGGACTATAAATTCACCCCTCCACTTT.